The TCR beta chain described here comes from a study of CD8 T cells in ankylosing spondylitis (dated by TCRdb to 2016 to 2017). Concerning the study at large: T cell receptor beta repertoires were profiled in healthy donors and ankylosing spondylitis patients so that disease-linked TCR variants could be found. Samples of peripheral blood were taken, and for ankylosing spondylitis patients, synovial fluid was collected as well. The full study cohort was made up of 25 ankylosing spondylitis patients and around 100 healthy donors. Here is what the overall study found, with its caveats: According to the report, matched synovial fluid samples from ankylosing spondylitis patients were significantly enriched for the disease-linked clones. A TCR beta motif of eight highly homologous amino acid variants appeared characteristic of blood from ankylosing spondylitis patients. The disease-linked clones had a CD8+ phenotype and were found at relatively low frequencies in peripheral blood. Some of the motif variants had been reported before in the synovial fluid and blood of reactive arthritis patients, a finding that suggests common disease-initiation mechanisms.

Instrument on record: Illumina HiSeq 2500. Quantitative 5'-RACE with molecular barcodes was the method used to prepare the TCR beta libraries. The original pipeline was this. A new computational method based on a probabilistic model of VDJ rearrangement was used to identify disease-linked TCR variants. In-frame beta chains were kept once TCRdb had trimmed the public reads at Q25 with fastp and called clones with MiXCR. A single entry per CDR3 protein holds the most common genes and DNA from its merged rows. These V and J calls are TCRdb output, not the study's own analysis. Recorded for this sample are 310,000 or so distinct CDR3 sequences; 20% of them occurred a single time. The ten top clones hold 7.8% of the sample. For this clonotype: Its recognized antigen is unknown. Per-base quality was not reported, and no clone a single base away is much larger than it.

The CDR3 sequence holds 16 residues, the cysteine and phenylalanine included. The CDR3 DNA has 48 bases and is translated from base 1. V sheds 6 bases and J sheds 0 bases, leaving 16 bases between their ends. The germline V gene specifies ENHRY as CDR1 and SYGVKD as CDR2. Sequencing was performed on blood, either unsorted or a sorted T cell fraction (not recorded which). The source of this sequence is a male donor with ankylosing spondylitis or in good health (not recorded which). The sequence joins TRBV10-3 to TRBJ2-3; the D gene is perhaps TRBD2, from 5 matching bases. CDR3 loop: CAISDRGGSSTDTQYF. In nucleotide form, the sequence is TGTGCCATCAGCGACCGGGGTGGCTCAAGCACAGATACGCAGTATTTT.